The 17 T cell receptor beta chains below were found in one sample sequenced in a study of shared clonotypes between healthy human individuals. Profiled with immunoSEQ multiplex PCR; TCRdb holds only in-frame clones, not every one. The table lists 1,400,000 or so clones, just under 99% of them singletons. Material: naive CD4+ T cells sorted from blood. Indicated subset: CD45RA+ positively selected. The receptors stem from a man younger than 45 in good health.

V and J are TRBV11-3 and TRBJ1-1; no reliable D call. CDR1 and CDR2 from the germline V gene are SGHNT and YENEEA. This CDR3 has 10 residues. V was cut by 9 bases and J by 1 base, with 3 bases left in between. In DNA, the CDR3 is TGTGCCAGAAGGAACACTGAAGCTTTCTTT. Protein sequence: CARRNTEAFF. Combining the CDR3 with reference TRBV11-3 and TRBJ1-1 gives the whole variable domain EAGVVQSPRYKIIEKKQPVAFWCNPISGHNTLYWYLQNLGQGPELLIRYENEEAVDDSQLPKDRFSAERLKGVDSTLKIQPAELGDSAVYLCARRNTEAFFGQGTRLTVV.

This clone was found once. The same CDR3 also results from other DNA sequences found in this sample. The chain couples TRBV18 to TRBJ1-1; D remains ambiguous. The V and J ends lost 2 bases and 2 bases respectively, with 9 bases between them. The CDR3 covers 14 residues. In germline, CDR1 is KGHSH, CDR2 LQKENI. The DNA of the CDR3 is TGTGCCAGCTCACCAGACGGATTAAACACTGAAGCTTTCTTT. Amino acids: CASSPDGLNTEAFF.

J is TRBJ2-5 and V is TRBV7-9; 8 bases are a match to TRBD2. The CDR3 has 16 amino acids. The V gene's germline CDR1 is SEHNR and CDR2 FQNEAQ (reference sequence). Trimming removed 1 base from V and 5 bases from J; junction bases left unmatched: 9. CDR3 sequence: CASSLGDGGVAETQYF. Here the CDR3 DNA reads TGTGCCAGCAGCTTAGGGGACGGGGGGGTCGCGGAGACCCAGTACTTC.

The J gene is TRBJ2-7, the V gene TRBV25-1; D possibly corresponds to TRBD2 (6 bases). CDR3 length: 15 amino acids. CDR1 and CDR2 (germline): MGHDK, SYGVNS. V was shortened by 7 bases and J by 2 bases, with 18 bases between the two germline ends. The CDR3 nucleotides read TGTGCCAGCACCCCAAGATGGGGGGAAACCTACGAGCAGTACTTC. Translation gives CASTPRWGETYEQYF.

J is TRBJ2-7 and V is TRBV2, with D maybe TRBD1 (5 bases). This CDR3 is 15 amino acids long. CDR1 and CDR2 (germline): SNHLY, FYNNEI. Trimming pared 7 bases from V and 2 bases from J, leaving 18 bases between. The CDR3 loop reads CASTEDRTLPYEQYF. CDR3 sequence (DNA): TGTGCCAGCACCGAGGACCGGACACTTCCCTACGAGCAGTACTTC.

The genes are TRBV4-1 and TRBJ2-7, with TRBD2 matching 14 bases. The V gene end was trimmed by 2 bases and the J gene end by 3 bases; junction bases not matched to a gene: 6. CDR1 is MGHRA and CDR2 is YSYEKL in the germline V gene. This CDR3 spans 17 amino acids. In DNA, the CDR3 is TGCGCCAGCAGCCAAACGACTAGCGGGAGGGCTTACTACGAGCAGTACTTC. This sequence encodes CASSQTTSGRAYYEQYF.

Worth noting for this clone: Other DNA sequences of this sample code for an identical CDR3. This rearrangement joins TRBV28 to TRBJ2-3; D is unresolved. V shed 2 bases and J shed 5 bases, with 2 bases lying between them. Germline loops: CDR1 MDHEN, CDR2 SYDVKM. The CDR3 is made up of 11 amino acids. As DNA, the CDR3 is TGTGCCAGCAGTTTACGAGATACGCAGTATTTT. Protein: CASSLRDTQYF.

This rearrangement joins TRBV6-1 to TRBJ1-1; D possibly corresponds to TRBD1 (5 bases). Germline lookup yields CDR1 MNHNS and CDR2 SASEGT. The CDR3 extends over 15 amino acids. Trimming stripped 8 bases from V and 0 bases from J, with 16 bases between. CDR3 sequence reads: CASVGGGAMNTEAFF. The CDR3, as DNA: TGTGCCAGCGTGGGGGGAGGAGCGATGAACACTGAAGCTTTCTTT.

The chain joins TRBV19 to TRBJ1-1; D is uncertain. V lost 7 bases, J lost 3 bases, and 9 bases lay in between. The germline CDR1 and CDR2 sequences are LNHDA and SQIVND (reference sequence). The CDR3 contains 12 residues. The CDR3 protein is CASIREYTEAFF. The CDR3 DNA reads as TGTGCCAGTATACGGGAATACACTGAAGCTTTCTTT.

The V call is TRBV27, the J call TRBJ2-7; D is possibly TRBD2 (6 bases). From germline, CDR1 is MNHEY and CDR2 SMNVEV (reference sequence). Deletions cut 6 bases from V and 0 bases from J, with 9 bases between. The CDR3 is 13 amino acids. The CDR3: CASRSSGSYEQYF. The CDR3 DNA sequence: TGTGCCAGCAGGAGTAGCGGCTCCTACGAGCAGTACTTC.

This chain's CDR3 is CASSERSVGGEQYF. In DNA form, the CDR3 reads TGTGCCAGCAGTGAACGTTCCGTAGGGGGCGAGCAGTACTTC. The V gene is TRBV6-1, the J gene TRBJ2-7, with D possibly being TRBD1 (6 bases). With 2 bases removed from V and 6 bases from J, the gap between germline ends came to 14 bases. CDR1 and CDR2 (germline): MNHNS, SASEGT. CDR3 length: 14 amino acids.

This chain uses TRBV18 with TRBJ2-5; tentatively, D is TRBD2 (5 bases). Trimming stripped 2 bases from V and 2 bases from J, with 9 bases between. In germline, CDR1 is KGHSH, CDR2 LQKENI. The CDR3 has 14 amino acids. The CDR3, as DNA: TGTGCCAGCTCACCAATACCGGGGCAAGAGACCCAGTACTTC. This translates into CASSPIPGQETQYF. The full variable domain, completed using reference TRBV18 and TRBJ2-5, is NAGVMQNPRHLVRRRGQEARLRCSPMKGHSHVYWYRQLPEEGLKFMVYLQKENIIDESGMPKERFSAEFPKEGPSILRIQQVVRGDSAAYFCASSPIPGQETQYFGPGTRLLVL.

The rearrangement links TRBV7-2 to TRBJ2-7; 12 bases are shared with TRBD2. The CDR3 loop spans 15 amino acids. V lost 6 bases, J lost 5 bases, and 8 bases stayed unmatched. Germline-derived CDR1 and CDR2 are SGHTA and FQGNSA. CDR3 amino acids: CASSSTSGSMHEQYF. The DNA for the CDR3 is TGTGCCAGCAGTTCGACTAGCGGGAGTATGCACGAGCAGTACTTC.

The chain carries TRBV2 and TRBJ1-1; a possible D gene is TRBD1 (5 bases). V was trimmed by 10 bases and J by 1 base, leaving 13 bases between them. CDR1 is SNHLY, CDR2 FYNNEI, per germline. This CDR3 contains 13 residues. The CDR3 loop is CATEYRRNTEAFF. The CDR3 nucleotides are TGTGCCACCGAATACAGGAGGAACACTGAAGCTTTCTTT.

On this clone: Other DNA variants within this sample encode the same CDR3. The gene calls are TRBV2 and TRBJ1-5; D is ambiguous. V was pared by 3 bases and J by 4 bases, with 7 bases between. The CDR3 spans 13 residues. CDR1 is SNHLY, CDR2 FYNNEI, per germline. In DNA, the CDR3 is TGTGCCAGCAGTGACAGGTCTAATCAGCCCCAGCATTTT. Protein sequence: CASSDRSNQPQHF.

This CDR3 reads CASSDSRADLDTQYF. The CDR3 nucleotides are TGTGCCAGCAGTGACTCGAGGGCGGACCTGGATACGCAGTATTTT. The gene calls are TRBV6-4 and TRBJ2-3, with a possible D match to TRBD2 (5 bases). The CDR3 consists of 15 residues. CDR1 MRHNA and CDR2 SNTAGT come from the germline V gene. V lost 0 bases, J lost 6 bases, and 13 bases lay in between.

The chain has TRBV5-8 and TRBJ1-5; no clear D gene. The ends were cut back, 4 bases at V and 6 bases at J, with 5 bases in the middle. The CDR3 consists of 11 residues. The germline V gene has CDR1 SGHTS and CDR2 YDEGEE. CDR3 bases: TGTGCCAGCAGCGTCAGTCAGCCCCAGCATTTT. Residues: CASSVSQPQHF.